This record covers a single T cell receptor beta chain. What antigen it recognizes has not been identified. Per-base qualities were not stored, and no clone one base away is much larger. The data belong to a study of blood T cell repertoires in COVID-19 (dated by TCRdb to 2019 to 2021). About the investigation overall: The collaborator samples originated in the United States, Italy and Spain and spanned the acute and convalescent phases of COVID-19. The prospective study material was composed of cDNA or gDNA derived from T cells, B-cell-depleted T cells, or PBMCs. Subjects who had been exposed to COVID-19, were actively infected with it, or had recovered from it provided the deeply sampled blood TCRbeta repertoires that made up the dataset. The repertoires were released in a freely available public database intended as a resource for research on the immune response to SARS-CoV-2. The samples were drawn from the first 160 participants of the ongoing ImmuneRACE study and from some 1,300 subjects provided by 6 global collaborators. Sample metadata almost always included a de-identified subject ID, COVID-19 status, age in years and sex. Where HLA class I and class II types were available, the types were taken from metadata supplied by the sample provider, not from assay-based typing.

The immunoSEQ Assay, a bias-controlled multiplex PCR, was used to amplify TCRbeta CDR3 regions from genomic DNA. From the authors' description of their analysis: The number of nucleated cells in each sample was estimated from the amplification of reference gene primers within the assay. Sequence reads were collapsed and filtered to measure the absolute abundance of every unique TCRbeta CDR3 rearrangement. For each sample, productive Simpson clonality was calculated by taking the square root of Simpson's diversity index across productive rearrangements. TCRdb took over this immuneACCESS table, retaining in-frame rearrangements with V and J assigned. Such tables are incomplete; in checked studies, under half of the missing clones stem from an unresolved V gene, and the remainder is unexplained. The V and J calls and clone size were taken over from that table, and D and trimming were inferred from the DNA. The sample profile shows 250,000 or so clones; 60% to 75% of them were found once. The top ten constitute 3.3% of the sample.

Whole blood was collected in K2EDTA tubes by collaborating institutions according to the institutions' own protocols. Collaborator samples were shipped for TCRbeta analysis as frozen whole blood, isolated PBMCs, or DNA extracted from either sample type. CDR1 and CDR2, per the germline V gene, are MNHNS and SASEGT. Unmatched junction bases come to 12, with V trimmed by 6 bases and J by 7 bases. From the cysteine up to the phenylalanine, the CDR3 has a length of 15 residues. Here the CDR3 DNA is all that survives: 45 bases in frame from base 1. Beyond this particular receptor, the publication reports: How much clinical and demographic metadata was included differed by source and by participant, and the metadata was provided uncurated.

The receptor comes from a woman of 80 years or more with acute or convalescent COVID-19. The chain was built from TRBV6-1 and TRBJ2-7; the junction holds 10 bases that match TRBD1. Sequenced sample: peripheral blood. The nucleotide sequence reads TGTGCCAGCAGCCGCGGACAGGGGGGAACGGAAGAGCAGTACTTC. Its coded protein is CASSRGQGGTEEQYF.